This TCR beta chain was sequenced during a study of blood T cell repertoires in COVID-19. Turning to the study itself: Whether acute or convalescent, the COVID-19 samples came from the United States, Italy and Spain.

The Seattle patients, enrolled during active infection, were followed longitudinally. Sequencing used immunoSEQ multiplex PCR; TCRdb keeps in-frame clones, though not all of them. The data hold approximately 250,000 clones, with around 86% observed a single time. This CDR3 contains 16 residues. The germline CDR1 and CDR2 sequences are LNHNV and YYDKDF (reference sequence). V lost 1 base and J lost 0, with 10 bases in between. This clonotype originated in a woman aged 80 or older with COVID-19, enrolled during active disease. The gene calls are TRBV15 and TRBJ2-1; TRBD1 might be the D (5 bases). Sequenced sample: peripheral blood. The CDR3 spells CATSRGGTSSYNEQFF. CDR3 DNA: TGTGCCACCAGCAGAGGGGGCACCAGCTCCTACAATGAGCAGTTCTTC.